This passage covers 9 T cell receptor beta chains from one sample sequenced in a study of sequential checkpoint blockade in melanoma. Sequenced by immunoSEQ multiplex PCR; TCRdb stores in-frame clones only, minus some. The sample has under 25,000 clones; around 75% are singletons. Treatment specified: randomized to nivolumab then ipilimumab (arm A) or the reverse (arm B). The material sequenced was CD8+ T cells sorted from blood (inferred from file names), taken from a patient given nivolumab and ipilimumab in sequence. The receptors here all came from a human donor with melanoma.

The genes are TRBV6-5 and TRBJ2-1, with a weak D call TRBD2 (5 bases). V lost 7 bases and J 7 bases, leaving 20 bases between the germline ends. Germline assignment: CDR1 MNHEY and CDR2 SVGAGI. The CDR3 length is 15 residues. The CDR3 spells CASKMGRTSWNEQFF. The CDR3 DNA reads as TGTGCCAGCAAGATGGGCAGGACTTCTTGGAATGAGCAGTTCTTC.

This clone was recorded a few times. The rearrangement joins TRBV19 to TRBJ2-2, with 9 positions matching TRBD2. Germline V gene data show CDR1 as LNHDA and CDR2 as SQIVND (reference sequence). V lost 6 bases, J lost 5 bases, and 10 bases stayed unmatched. This CDR3 has 16 amino acids. CDR3 residues: CASSPYSGSGTGELFF. In DNA, the CDR3 is TGTGCCAGTAGCCCATATAGCGGGAGTGGAACCGGGGAGCTGTTTTTT. The variable domain in full, with the rest retrieved from reference TRBV19 and TRBJ2-2, is DGGITQSPKYLFRKEGQNVTLSCEQNLNHDAMYWYRQDPGQGLRLIYYSQIVNDFQKGDIAEGYSVSREKKESFPLTVTSAQKNPTAFYLCASSPYSGSGTGELFFGEGSRLTVL.

This clone occurred a few times. The rearrangement joins TRBV19 to TRBJ2-1; D is uncertain. The CDR3 has 14 residues. Trimming shortened V by 3 bases and J by 0 bases, and 6 bases separated the two germline ends. The germline V gene has CDR1 LNHDA and CDR2 SQIVND (reference sequence). CDR3 sequence (DNA): TGTGCCAGTAGTATCACGAGCTCCTACAATGAGCAGTTCTTC. This translates into CASSITSSYNEQFF.

The V and J genes are TRBV7-8 and TRBJ1-5; D unresolved. Germline V CDR1 and CDR2: SGHVS, FQNEAQ. The CDR3 runs 16 residues. V lost 5 bases and J lost 5, with 19 bases in between. CDR3 amino acids: CASSPLEESAHQPQHF. The CDR3 DNA follows: TGTGCCAGCAGCCCACTAGAGGAGTCTGCACATCAGCCCCAGCATTTT.

This sequence joins TRBV5-6 and TRBJ2-3, with D tentatively TRBD2 (5 bases). CDR3 size: 13 residues. The ends were cut back, 1 base at V and 2 bases at J, with 5 bases in the middle. Looked up from germline, CDR1 is SGHDT and CDR2 is YYEEEE. In DNA, the CDR3 is TGTGCCAGCAGCTTGCGGGACACAGATACGCAGTATTTT. It is translated as CASSLRDTDTQYF.

This chain links TRBV6-1 with TRBJ2-1, with TRBD2 as a possible D gene (6 bases). Between the trimmed V and J ends, which lost 3 bases and 6 bases, there was a span of 21 bases. The CDR3 spans 17 residues. Per germline, CDR1 MNHNS and CDR2 SASEGT. The CDR3 DNA reads as TGTGCCAGCAGTGACAGTTGGAGGGCCATATCGGGCAATGAGCAGTTCTTC. This gives the protein CASSDSWRAISGNEQFF.

This clone has only a few counts. The chain employs TRBV9 and TRBJ2-1; 9 bases are shared with TRBD2. Unmatched junction bases numbered 4, after V lost 1 base and J lost 8 bases. The germline V gene encodes CDR1 SGDLS and CDR2 YYNGEE. CDR3 length equals 14 residues. The CDR3 sequence is CASSVRGLADEQFF. DNA of the CDR3: TGTGCCAGCAGCGTAAGGGGACTAGCCGATGAGCAGTTCTTC.

The V gene is TRBV27, the J gene TRBJ2-3; TRBD2 matches at 16 bases. Germline CDR1 reads MNHEY; CDR2 reads SMNVEV (reference sequence). This CDR3 has 16 amino acids. The V and J ends lost 4 bases and 3 bases, in that order; junction bases with no gene match: 1. The DNA for the CDR3 is TGTGCCAGCAGTTCGGGACTAGCGGGAGGGACAGATACGCAGTATTTT. Translating it yields CASSSGLAGGTDTQYF.

The chain couples TRBV6-5 to TRBJ2-7; 11 nucleotides match TRBD1. The CDR3 totals 15 residues. The ends lost 2 bases at V and 2 bases at J; junction bases unmatched: 2. The germline V gene encodes CDR1 MNHEY and CDR2 SVGAGI. CDR3 nucleotide sequence: TGTGCCAGCAGTTACGGGACAGGGGGGGCCTACGAGCAGTACTTC. This encodes CASSYGTGGAYEQYF.